This T cell receptor (beta chain) was recorded in a study of follicular helper T cells after annual influenza vaccination. CDR3 length: 18 residues. The junction had 13 bases not matched to a gene; V was cut back by 1 base and J by 3 bases. Germline CDR1 and CDR2: SGHDN and FVKESK. The protocol was immunoSEQ multiplex PCR, while the TCRdb copy is restricted to in-frame clones and leaves out a portion. The sample comprises approximately 500 clones, around 83% of which are singletons, and about 6% rests with the top ten. Time point indicated: 2015-2016 season, pre-vaccination. Between about 35 and 110 mL of blood was drawn per time point. Cells are cTfh (non-naive CD4+CXCR5+PD-1+), split by ICOS and CD38 into double-positive or double-negative. Broader study findings: ICOS-CD38- cTfh most often held earlier Day 7 ICOS+CD38+ clones.

In regard to this clone: Its cognate antigen is unknown.

This sequence originates from an adult who received the influenza vaccine. The chain combines TRBV14 with TRBJ2-7; 9 nucleotides line up with TRBD2. Here the sequenced sample was CXCR5+ CD38+ circulating T follicular helper cells from blood, taken on the day of influenza vaccination. This sample's subset: circulating Tfh, non-naive CD4+CXCR5+PD-1+ (ICOS+CD38+ or ICOS-CD38-). The DNA of the CDR3 is TGTGCCAGCAGCCAAGGAGTCGGAGCGGGGGGCAGGGTCTACGAGCAGTACTTC. Amino acid sequence: CASSQGVGAGGRVYEQYF.